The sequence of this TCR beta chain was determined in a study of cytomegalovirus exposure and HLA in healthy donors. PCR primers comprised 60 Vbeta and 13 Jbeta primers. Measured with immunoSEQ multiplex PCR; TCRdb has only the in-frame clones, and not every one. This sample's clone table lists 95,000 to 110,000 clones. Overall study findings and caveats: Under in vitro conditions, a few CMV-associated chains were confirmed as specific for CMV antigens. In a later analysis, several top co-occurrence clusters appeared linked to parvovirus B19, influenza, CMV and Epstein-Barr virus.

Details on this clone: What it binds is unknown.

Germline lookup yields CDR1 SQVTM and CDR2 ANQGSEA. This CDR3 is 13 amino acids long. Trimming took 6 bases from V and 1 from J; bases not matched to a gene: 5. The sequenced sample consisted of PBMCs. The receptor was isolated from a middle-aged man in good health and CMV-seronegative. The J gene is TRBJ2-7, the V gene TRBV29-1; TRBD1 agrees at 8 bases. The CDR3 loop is CSVGDRSSYEQYF. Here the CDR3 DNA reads TGCAGCGTCGGGGACAGGTCTTCCTACGAGCAGTACTTC.